This paragraph covers one T cell receptor beta chain sequence. What it recognizes is unknown. Some clones are missing from TCRdb's copy, which holds only in-frame ones; the method was immunoSEQ multiplex PCR. Found here are some 130,000 clones, roughly 90% of them singletons; the top ten hold 5% to 7.5%. The record originates from a study of T cell responses to AZD1222 COVID-19 vaccine. Whole-study findings and limits: Seropositive at baseline were only a handful of AZD1222 recipients.

After removal of 0 bases from V and 6 bases from J, the junction contained 8 bases not matched to a gene. CDR1 LGHNA and CDR2 YNFKEQ come from the germline V gene. The CDR3 is 17 amino acids. The chain joins TRBV4-2 to TRBJ2-1, with TRBD1 identical over 10 bases. The sequencing here drew on peripheral blood, taken on day 0 of AZD1222 vaccination. The receptor comes from an adult in good health. The CDR3 protein is CASSQDLVGQGSNEQFF. For the CDR3, the DNA is TGTGCCAGCAGCCAAGATCTAGTGGGACAGGGGTCCAATGAGCAGTTCTTC.